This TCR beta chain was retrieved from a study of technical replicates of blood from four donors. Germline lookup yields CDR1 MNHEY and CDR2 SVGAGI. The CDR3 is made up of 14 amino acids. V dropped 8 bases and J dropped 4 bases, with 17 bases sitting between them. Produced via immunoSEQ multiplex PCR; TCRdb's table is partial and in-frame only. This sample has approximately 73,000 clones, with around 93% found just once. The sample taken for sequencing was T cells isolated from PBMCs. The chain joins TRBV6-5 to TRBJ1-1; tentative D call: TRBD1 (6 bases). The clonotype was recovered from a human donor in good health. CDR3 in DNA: TGTGCCAGCGGTTTACCAGGGGTTGTCACTGAAGCTTTCTTT. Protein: CASGLPGVVTEAFF.